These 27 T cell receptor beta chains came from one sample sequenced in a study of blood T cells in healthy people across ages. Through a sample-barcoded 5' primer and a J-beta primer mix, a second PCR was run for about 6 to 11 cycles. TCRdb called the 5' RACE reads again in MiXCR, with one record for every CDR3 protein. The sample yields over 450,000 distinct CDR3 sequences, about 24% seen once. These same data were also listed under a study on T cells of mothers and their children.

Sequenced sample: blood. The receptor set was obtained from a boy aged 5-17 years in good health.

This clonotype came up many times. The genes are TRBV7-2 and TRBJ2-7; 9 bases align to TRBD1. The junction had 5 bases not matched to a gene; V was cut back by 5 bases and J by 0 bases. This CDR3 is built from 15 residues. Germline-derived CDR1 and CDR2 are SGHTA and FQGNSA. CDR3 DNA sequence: TGTGCCAGCAGCCCAAGGACAGGGGACTCCTACGAGCAGTACTTC. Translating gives CASSPRTGDSYEQYF.

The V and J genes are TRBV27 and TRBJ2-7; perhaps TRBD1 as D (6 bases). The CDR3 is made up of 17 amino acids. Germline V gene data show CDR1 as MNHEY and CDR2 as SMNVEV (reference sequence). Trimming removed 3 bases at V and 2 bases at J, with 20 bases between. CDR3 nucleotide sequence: TGTGCCAGCAGTTTCGGCAGGGGCCGCAGCCAACCCTACGAGCAGTACTTC. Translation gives CASSFGRGRSQPYEQYF.

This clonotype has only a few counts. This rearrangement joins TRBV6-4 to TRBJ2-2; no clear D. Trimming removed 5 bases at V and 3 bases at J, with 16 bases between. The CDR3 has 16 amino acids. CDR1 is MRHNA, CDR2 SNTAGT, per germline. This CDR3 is CASSPAGRIDTGELFF. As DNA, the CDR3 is TGTGCCAGCAGTCCAGCAGGCAGGATCGACACCGGGGAGCTGTTTTTT.

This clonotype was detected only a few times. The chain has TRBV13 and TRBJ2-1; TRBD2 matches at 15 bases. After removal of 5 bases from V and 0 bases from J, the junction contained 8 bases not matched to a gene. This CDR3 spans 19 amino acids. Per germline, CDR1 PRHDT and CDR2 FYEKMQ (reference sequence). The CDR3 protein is CASSNRGLAGGGSYNEQFF. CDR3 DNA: TGTGCCAGCAGCAATAGGGGACTAGCGGGGGGAGGCTCCTACAATGAGCAGTTCTTC.

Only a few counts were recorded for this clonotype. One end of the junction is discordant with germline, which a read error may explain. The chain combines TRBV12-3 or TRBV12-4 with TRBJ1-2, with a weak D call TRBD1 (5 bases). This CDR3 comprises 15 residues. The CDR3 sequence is CTSSLRDRGRKDYTF. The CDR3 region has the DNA TGTACCAGCAGTTTACGAGATAGGGGAAGGAAAGACTACACCTTC.

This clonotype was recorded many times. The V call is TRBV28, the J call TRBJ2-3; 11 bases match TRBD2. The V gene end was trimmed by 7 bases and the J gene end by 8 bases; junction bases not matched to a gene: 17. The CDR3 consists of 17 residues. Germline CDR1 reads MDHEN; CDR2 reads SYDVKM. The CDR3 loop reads CASKPPGLAGDRTTQYF. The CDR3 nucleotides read TGTGCCAGCAAACCCCCAGGACTAGCGGGTGATAGAACTACGCAGTATTTT.

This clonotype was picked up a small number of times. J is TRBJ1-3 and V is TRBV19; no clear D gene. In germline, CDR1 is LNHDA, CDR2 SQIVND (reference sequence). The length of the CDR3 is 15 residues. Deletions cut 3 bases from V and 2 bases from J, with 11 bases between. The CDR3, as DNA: TGTGCCAGTAGTATCAGTACGTCAGCTGGAAACACCATATATTTT. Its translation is CASSISTSAGNTIYF.

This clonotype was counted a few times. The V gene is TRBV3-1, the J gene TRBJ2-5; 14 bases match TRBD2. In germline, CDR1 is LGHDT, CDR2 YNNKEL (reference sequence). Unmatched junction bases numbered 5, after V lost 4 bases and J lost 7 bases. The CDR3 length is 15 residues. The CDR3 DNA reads TGTGCCAGCAGCCTCGGGACTAGCGGGAGCTGGACCCAGTACTTC. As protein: CASSLGTSGSWTQYF.

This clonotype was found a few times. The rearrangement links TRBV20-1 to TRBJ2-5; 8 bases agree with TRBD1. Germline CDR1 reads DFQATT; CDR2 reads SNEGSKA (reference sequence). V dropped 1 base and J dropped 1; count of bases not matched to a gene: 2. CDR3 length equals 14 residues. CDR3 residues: CSARGRGPQETQYF. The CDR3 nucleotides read TGCAGTGCTAGAGGCAGGGGGCCCCAAGAGACCCAGTACTTC.

The DNA for the CDR3 is TGTGCCATCAGTGAGTCTCGGCAGACCACGACCATTTACGAGCAGTACTTC. Its protein product is CAISESRQTTTIYEQYF. J is TRBJ2-7 and V is TRBV10-3; D is undetermined. The CDR3 spans 17 residues. Germline V gene data show CDR1 as ENHRY and CDR2 as SYGVKD. The germline V and J ends were trimmed by 0 bases and 4 bases, with 19 bases remaining between them.

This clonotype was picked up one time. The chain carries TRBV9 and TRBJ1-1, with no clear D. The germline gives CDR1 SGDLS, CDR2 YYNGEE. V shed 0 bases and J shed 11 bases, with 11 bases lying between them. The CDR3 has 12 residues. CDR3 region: CASSVDAVRAFF. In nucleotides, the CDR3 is TGTGCCAGCAGCGTAGACGCGGTCCGGGCTTTCTTT.

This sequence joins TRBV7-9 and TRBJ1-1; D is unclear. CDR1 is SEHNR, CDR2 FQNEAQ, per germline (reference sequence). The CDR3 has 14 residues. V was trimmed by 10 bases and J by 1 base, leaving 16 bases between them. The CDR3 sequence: CATTFHRGNTEAFF. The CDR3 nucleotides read TGTGCCACCACTTTTCACAGAGGGAACACTGAAGCTTTCTTT.

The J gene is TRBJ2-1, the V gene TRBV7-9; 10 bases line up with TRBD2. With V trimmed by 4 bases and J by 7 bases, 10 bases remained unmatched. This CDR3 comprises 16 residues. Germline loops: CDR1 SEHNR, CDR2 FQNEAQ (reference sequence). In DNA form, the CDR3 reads TGTGCCAGCAGCTCCGCTAGCGGGAGACGCCCAAATGAGCAGTTCTTC. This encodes CASSSASGRRPNEQFF. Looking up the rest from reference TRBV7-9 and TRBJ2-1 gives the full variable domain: DTGVSQNPRHKITKRGQNVTFRCDPISEHNRLYWYRQTLGQGPEFLTYFQNEAQLEKSRLLSDRFSAERPKGSFSTLEIQRTEQGDSAMYLCASSSASGRRPNEQFFGPGTRLTVL.

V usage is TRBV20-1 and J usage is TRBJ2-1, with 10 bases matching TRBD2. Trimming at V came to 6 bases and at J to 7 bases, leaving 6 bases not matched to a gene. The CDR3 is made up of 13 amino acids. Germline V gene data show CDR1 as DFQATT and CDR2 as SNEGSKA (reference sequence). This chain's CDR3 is CSAGLADRNEQFF. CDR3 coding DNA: TGCAGTGCCGGACTAGCGGACAGGAATGAGCAGTTCTTC.

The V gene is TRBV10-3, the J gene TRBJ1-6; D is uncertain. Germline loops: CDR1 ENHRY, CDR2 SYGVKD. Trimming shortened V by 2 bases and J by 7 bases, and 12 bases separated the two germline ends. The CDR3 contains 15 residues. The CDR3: CAISERAPDNSPLHF. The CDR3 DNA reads TGTGCCATCAGTGAGAGGGCCCCGGACAATTCACCCCTCCACTTT.

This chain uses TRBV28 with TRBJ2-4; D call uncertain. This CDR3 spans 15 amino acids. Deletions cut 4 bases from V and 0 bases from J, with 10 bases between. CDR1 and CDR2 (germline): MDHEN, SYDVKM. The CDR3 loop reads CASSSQELAKNIQYF. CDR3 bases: TGTGCCAGCAGTTCCCAGGAGCTAGCCAAAAACATTCAGTACTTC.

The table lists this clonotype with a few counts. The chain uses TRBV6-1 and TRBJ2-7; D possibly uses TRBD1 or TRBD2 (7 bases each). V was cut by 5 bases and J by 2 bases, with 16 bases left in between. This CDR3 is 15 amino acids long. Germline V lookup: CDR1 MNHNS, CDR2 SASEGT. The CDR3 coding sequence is TGTGCCAGCAGTCCCAGGGGGGGTAAGACCTACGAGCAGTACTTC. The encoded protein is CASSPRGGKTYEQYF.

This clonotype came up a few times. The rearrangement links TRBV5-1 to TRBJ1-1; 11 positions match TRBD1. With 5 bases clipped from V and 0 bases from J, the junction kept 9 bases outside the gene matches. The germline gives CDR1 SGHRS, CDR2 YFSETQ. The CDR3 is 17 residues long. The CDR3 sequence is CASRLAPGQGVNTEAFF. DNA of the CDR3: TGCGCCAGCAGGCTCGCGCCGGGACAGGGGGTGAACACTGAAGCTTTCTTT.

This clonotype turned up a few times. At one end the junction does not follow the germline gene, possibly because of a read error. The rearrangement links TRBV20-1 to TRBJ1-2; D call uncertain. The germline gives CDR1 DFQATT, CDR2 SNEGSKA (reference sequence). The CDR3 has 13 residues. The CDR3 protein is CGARDRTVYGYTF. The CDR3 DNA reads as TGCGGTGCTAGAGATCGAACAGTATATGGCTACACCTTC.

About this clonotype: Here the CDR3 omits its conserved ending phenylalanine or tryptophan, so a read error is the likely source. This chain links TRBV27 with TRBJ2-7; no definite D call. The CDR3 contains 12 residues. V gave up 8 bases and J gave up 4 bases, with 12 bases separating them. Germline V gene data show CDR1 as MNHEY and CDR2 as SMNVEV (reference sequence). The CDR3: CASGPVGYEQYS. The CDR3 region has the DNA TGTGCCAGCGGACCAGTGGGGTACGAGCAGTACTCC.

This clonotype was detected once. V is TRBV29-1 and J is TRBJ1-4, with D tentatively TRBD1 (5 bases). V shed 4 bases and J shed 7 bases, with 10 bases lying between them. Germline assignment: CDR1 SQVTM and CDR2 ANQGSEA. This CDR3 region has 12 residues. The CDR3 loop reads CSVGDRGEKLFF. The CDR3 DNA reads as TGCAGCGTTGGAGACAGAGGTGAAAAACTGTTTTTT.

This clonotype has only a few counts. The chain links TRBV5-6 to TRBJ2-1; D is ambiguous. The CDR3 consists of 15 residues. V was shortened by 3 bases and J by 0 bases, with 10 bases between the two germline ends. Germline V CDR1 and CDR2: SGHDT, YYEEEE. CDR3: CASSSRPNSYNEQFF. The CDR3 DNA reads TGTGCCAGCAGCTCCAGACCGAACTCCTACAATGAGCAGTTCTTC. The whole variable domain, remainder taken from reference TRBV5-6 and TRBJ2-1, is DAGVTQSPTHLIKTRGQQVTLRCSPKSGHDTVSWYQQALGQGPQFIFQYYEEEERQRGNFPDRFSGHQFPNYSSELNVNALLLGDSALYLCASSSRPNSYNEQFFGPGTRLTVL.

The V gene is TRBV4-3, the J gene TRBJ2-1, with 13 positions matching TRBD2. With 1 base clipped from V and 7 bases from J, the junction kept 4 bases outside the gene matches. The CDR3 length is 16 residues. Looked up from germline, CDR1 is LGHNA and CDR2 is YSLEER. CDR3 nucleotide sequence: TGCGCCAGCAGCCAAGGACTAGCGGGGGGAGCGAATGAGCAGTTCTTC. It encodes CASSQGLAGGANEQFF.

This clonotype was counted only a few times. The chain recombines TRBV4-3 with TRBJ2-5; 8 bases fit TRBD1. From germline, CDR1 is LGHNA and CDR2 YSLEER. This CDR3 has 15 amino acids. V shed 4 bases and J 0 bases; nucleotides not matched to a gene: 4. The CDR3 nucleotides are TGCGCCAGCAGCCCGGGGACAGGCCACCAAGAGACCCAGTACTTC. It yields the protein CASSPGTGHQETQYF.

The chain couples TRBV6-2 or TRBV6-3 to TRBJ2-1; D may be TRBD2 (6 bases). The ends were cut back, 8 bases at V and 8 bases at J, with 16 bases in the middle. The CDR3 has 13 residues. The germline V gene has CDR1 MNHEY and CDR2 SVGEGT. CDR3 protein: CASAGSIFYEQFF. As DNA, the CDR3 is TGTGCCAGCGCCGGGAGTATCTTCTATGAGCAGTTCTTC.

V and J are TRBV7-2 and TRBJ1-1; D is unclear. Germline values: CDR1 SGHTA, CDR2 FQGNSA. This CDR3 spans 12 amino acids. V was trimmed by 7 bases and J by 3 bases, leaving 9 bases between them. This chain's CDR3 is CASKNWDTEAFF. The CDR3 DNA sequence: TGTGCCAGCAAGAATTGGGACACTGAAGCTTTCTTT.

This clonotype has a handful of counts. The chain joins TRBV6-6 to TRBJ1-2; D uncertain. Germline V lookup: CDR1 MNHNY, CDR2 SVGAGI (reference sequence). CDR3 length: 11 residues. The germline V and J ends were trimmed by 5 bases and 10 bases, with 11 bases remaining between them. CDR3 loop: CASSHGVIYTF. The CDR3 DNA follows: TGTGCCAGCAGTCACGGGGTGATCTACACCTTC.